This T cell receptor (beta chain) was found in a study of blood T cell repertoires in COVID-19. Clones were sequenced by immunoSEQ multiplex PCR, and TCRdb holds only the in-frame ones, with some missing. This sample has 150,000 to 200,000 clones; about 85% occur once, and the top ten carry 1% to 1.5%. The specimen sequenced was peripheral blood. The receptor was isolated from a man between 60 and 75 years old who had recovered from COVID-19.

This CDR3 reads CASSRQAEKLFF. CDR3 DNA: TGTGCCAGCAGTAGACAGGCTGAAAAACTGTTTTTT. The chain has TRBV12-3 or TRBV12-4 and TRBJ1-4; D is perhaps TRBD1 (6 bases). The CDR3 runs to 12 residues. Trimming left V 5 bases short and J 7 bases short, with 8 bases between.